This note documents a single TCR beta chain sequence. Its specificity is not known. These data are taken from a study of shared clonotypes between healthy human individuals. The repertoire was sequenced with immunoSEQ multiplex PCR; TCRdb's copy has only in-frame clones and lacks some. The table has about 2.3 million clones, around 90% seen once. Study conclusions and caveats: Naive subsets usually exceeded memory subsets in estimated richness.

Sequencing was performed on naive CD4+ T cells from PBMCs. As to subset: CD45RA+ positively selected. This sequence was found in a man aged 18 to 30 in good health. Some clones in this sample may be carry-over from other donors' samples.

The CDR3 is CASSLGTGLAKNIQYF. The CDR3 DNA sequence: TGTGCCAGCAGCCTTGGGACAGGGCTGGCCAAAAACATTCAGTACTTC. V usage is TRBV5-6 and J usage is TRBJ2-4, with 9 bases that match TRBD1. J lost 1 base, V lost 4 bases, and 6 bases had no gene match. This CDR3 is 16 amino acids long. Germline CDR1 is SGHDT and CDR2 is YYEEEE.